This T cell receptor (beta chain) was recorded in a study of tumor and adjacent non-tumor tissue in lung cancer. Across the study: Patients comprised approximately eleven adenocarcinoma, a couple of squamous cell carcinoma and 1 small cell lung cancer. Aged roughly 31 to 76 years, patients included approximately 11 men and about 5 women with stage I to III disease.

This CDR3 region has 14 residues. Trimming cost V 6 bases and J 2 bases; bases outside gene matches: 7. CDR1 and CDR2 from the germline V gene are MNHNY and SVGAGI (reference sequence). Study-wide results and caveats: Higher tumor TCR diversity was associated with shorter survival.

About this clonotype: Its antigen is not identified.

A modified ARM-PCR protocol with three rounds of nested PCR amplified TCRbeta. TCRdb called the multiplex PCR reads again in MiXCR, with one record for every CDR3 protein. The profile shows roughly 220,000 distinct CDR3 sequences, approximately 74% of them singletons. RNA was extracted from bulk tissue without any cell sorting. The receptor's source is a man aged 55 to 69 with non-small cell lung cancer. The sequencing input was lung tumor tissue. The chain has TRBV6-6 and TRBJ2-7; 7 bases fit TRBD1. CDR3 sequence reads: CASSRGQVTYEQYF. The CDR3, as DNA: TGTGCCAGCAGCAGAGGACAGGTTACCTACGAGCAGTACTTC.